The 6 T cell receptor beta chains below come from one sample, sequenced in a study of T cell changes during pregnancy in multiple sclerosis. The table came from immunoSEQ multiplex PCR; TCRdb's copy has only in-frame clones and leaves some out. The table lists 75,000 to 95,000 clones, 93% of them singletons. The starting material was peripheral blood, obtained in the second trimester of pregnancy. The receptor source for this set is a female donor with multiple sclerosis, enrolled in a pregnancy study.

The V gene is TRBV4-1, the J gene TRBJ2-5; D uncertain. V lost 2 bases and J 5 bases, leaving 21 bases between the germline ends. This CDR3 spans 17 amino acids. Germline V gene sequence: CDR1 MGHRA, CDR2 YSYEKL. CDR3 in amino acids: CASSQNVFGLASETQYF. CDR3 nucleotides: TGCGCCAGCAGCCAAAACGTGTTCGGGTTAGCATCGGAGACCCAGTACTTC.

The chain joins TRBV29-1 to TRBJ2-5; possibly TRBD1 for D (7 bases). The germline V gene has CDR1 SQVTM and CDR2 ANQGSEA. V lost 2 bases, J lost 5 bases, and 18 bases lay in between. CDR3 size: 15 residues. The DNA of the CDR3 is TGCAGCGTTGAACCTCGACAGGGTGGGGGGGAGACCCAGTACTTC. It codes for CSVEPRQGGGETQYF.

The chain has TRBV29-1 and TRBJ1-1, with unresolved D. Looked up from germline, CDR1 is SQVTM and CDR2 is ANQGSEA. The CDR3 totals 13 residues. V was cut by 5 bases and J by 6 bases, with 16 bases left in between. The CDR3 here is CSVRSSASPEAFF. Written as DNA, the CDR3 is TGCAGCGTTCGGTCCTCCGCCTCCCCTGAAGCTTTCTTT.

The V and J genes are TRBV7-9 and TRBJ1-1; a weak D match, TRBD1 (6 bases). The V end lost 5 bases, the J end lost 8 bases, and 15 bases lay between the germline ends. CDR1 SEHNR and CDR2 FQNEAQ come from the germline V gene (reference sequence). This CDR3 is 13 amino acids long. The CDR3 region has the DNA TGTGCCAGCAGCCCAAAAAACAGGGACGAAGCTTTCTTT. Encoded protein: CASSPKNRDEAFF.

The chain carries TRBV9 and TRBJ2-1; 9 bases are a match to TRBD2. Germline V gene sequence: CDR1 SGDLS, CDR2 YYNGEE. This CDR3 is 16 amino acids long. The V gene end was trimmed by 0 bases and the J gene end by 8 bases; junction bases not matched to a gene: 9. The CDR3 here is CASSVALRGGAYEQFF. CDR3 DNA: TGTGCCAGCAGCGTAGCTCTTCGCGGGGGGGCCTATGAGCAGTTCTTC.

The J gene is TRBJ2-7, the V gene TRBV7-6; TRBD2 is a possible D gene (5 bases). Germline V CDR1 and CDR2: SGHVS, FNYEAQ. V lost 5 bases to trimming and J lost 2 bases, with 25 bases between them. The CDR3 runs to 18 residues. The CDR3 sequence: CASSASVTRSPQPYEQYF. The CDR3 nucleotides read TGTGCCAGCAGCGCCTCGGTAACTAGAAGCCCACAACCCTACGAGCAGTACTTC. The full variable domain, in which reference TRBV7-6 and TRBJ2-7 provide the parts outside the CDR3, is GAGVSQSPRYKVTKRGQDVALRCDPISGHVSLYWYRQALGQGPEFLTYFNYEAQQDKSGLPNDRFSAERPEGSISTLTIQRTEQRDSAMYRCASSASVTRSPQPYEQYFGPGTRLTVT.